This entry concerns a single T cell receptor beta chain. Its antigen is not known. One end of the junction is discordant with germline, which a read error may explain. CDR3 length: 15 residues. These data originate in a study of PD-1 blockade in classical Hodgkin lymphoma. Every patient was affected by relapse after autologous stem cell transplantation, while exposure to brentuximab vedotin was not uniform. Researchers pulled CD8+ T cells out of thawed PBMCs using magnetic negative selection. Complete response, partial response or progressive disease constituted the best response categories observed. General study findings and limits: Baseline diversity resembling that of newly diagnosed patients was seen in complete responders. CD4+ TCR diversity rose significantly by C4D1, and CD8+ TCR diversity did not. Newly diagnosed patients reportedly trailed healthy donors in baseline TCR diversity.

The data were produced by immunoSEQ multiplex PCR, yet TCRdb's version contains in-frame clones alone and is incomplete. This sample has some 5,700 clones; around 50% occur once, and the top ten carry around 15%. This TCR derives from a human donor with classical Hodgkin lymphoma. Material: CD8+ T cells from blood, obtained at baseline. This chain joins TRBV5-3 and TRBJ1-2; D call uncertain. TRBV5-3 is given ORF status, its function remaining uncertain. The CDR3 is CASSLDPGPLGGYTF. The CDR3 coding sequence is TGTGCCAGCAGCTTAGATCCCGGGCCCTTAGGGGGCTACACCTTC.